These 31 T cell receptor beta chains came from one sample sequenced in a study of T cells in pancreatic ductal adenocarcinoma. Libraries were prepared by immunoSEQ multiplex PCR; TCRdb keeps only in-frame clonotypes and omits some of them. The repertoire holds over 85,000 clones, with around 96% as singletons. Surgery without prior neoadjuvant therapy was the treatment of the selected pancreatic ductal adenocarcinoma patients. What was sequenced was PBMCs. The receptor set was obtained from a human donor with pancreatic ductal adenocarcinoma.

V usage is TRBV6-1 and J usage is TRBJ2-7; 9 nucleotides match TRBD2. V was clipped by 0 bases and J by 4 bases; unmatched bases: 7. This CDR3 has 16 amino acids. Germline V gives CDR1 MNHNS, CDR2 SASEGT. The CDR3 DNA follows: TGTGCCAGCAGTGAAGCCCTTCTAGCGGGATGGTACGAGCAGTACTTC. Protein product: CASSEALLAGWYEQYF.

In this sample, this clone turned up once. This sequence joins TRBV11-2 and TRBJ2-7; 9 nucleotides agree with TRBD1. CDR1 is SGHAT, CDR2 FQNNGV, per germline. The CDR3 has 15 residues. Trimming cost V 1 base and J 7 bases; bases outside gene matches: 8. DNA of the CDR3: TGTGCCAGCAGCTTAGTCGGGACAGGGATGCTGGAGCAGTACTTC. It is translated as CASSLVGTGMLEQYF.

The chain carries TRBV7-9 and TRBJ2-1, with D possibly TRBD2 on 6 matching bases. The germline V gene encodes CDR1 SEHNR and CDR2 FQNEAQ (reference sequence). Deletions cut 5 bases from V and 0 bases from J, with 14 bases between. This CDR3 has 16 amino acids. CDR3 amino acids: CASSPRGLSSYNEQFF. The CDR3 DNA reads TGTGCCAGCAGCCCCCGTGGACTAAGCTCCTACAATGAGCAGTTCTTC.

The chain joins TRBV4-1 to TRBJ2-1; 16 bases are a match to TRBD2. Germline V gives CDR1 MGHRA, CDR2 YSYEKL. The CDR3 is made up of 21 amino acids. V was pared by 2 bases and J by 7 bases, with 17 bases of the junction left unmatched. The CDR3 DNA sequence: TGCGCCAGCAGCCAATCGATCCTGCCGGGACTAGCGGGAGGGCTAAAAAATGAGCAGTTCTTC. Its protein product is CASSQSILPGLAGGLKNEQFF.

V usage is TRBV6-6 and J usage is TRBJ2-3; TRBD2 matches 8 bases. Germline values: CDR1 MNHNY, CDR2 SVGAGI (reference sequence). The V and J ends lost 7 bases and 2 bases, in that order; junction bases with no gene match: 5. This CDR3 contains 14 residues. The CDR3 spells CASKLAVDTDTQYF. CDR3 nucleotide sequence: TGTGCCAGCAAACTAGCGGTCGACACAGATACGCAGTATTTT.

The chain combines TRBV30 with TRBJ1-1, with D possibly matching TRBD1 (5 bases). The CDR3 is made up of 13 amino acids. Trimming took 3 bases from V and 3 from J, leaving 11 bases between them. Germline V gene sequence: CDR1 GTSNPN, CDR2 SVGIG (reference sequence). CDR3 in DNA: TGTGCCTGGAGCCGGGGGGGGGACACTGAAGCTTTCTTT. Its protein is CAWSRGGDTEAFF. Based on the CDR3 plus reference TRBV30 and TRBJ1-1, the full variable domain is SQTIHQWPATLVQPVGSPLSLECTVEGTSNPNLYWYRQAAGRGLQLLFYSVGIGQISSEVPQNLSASRPQDRQFILSSKKLLLSDSGFYLCAWSRGGDTEAFFGQGTRLTVV.

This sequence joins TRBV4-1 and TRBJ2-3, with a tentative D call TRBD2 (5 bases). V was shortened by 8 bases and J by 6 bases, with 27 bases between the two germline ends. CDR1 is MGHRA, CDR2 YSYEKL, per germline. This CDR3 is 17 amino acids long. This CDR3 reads CASSRAEGVGLSDTQYF. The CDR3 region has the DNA TGCGCCAGCTCTCGGGCTGAGGGAGTGGGGTTGTCCGATACGCAGTATTTT.

The CDR3 DNA reads TGTGCCAGCAGCTCCAGTGGCACAGCTCAAGAGACCCAGTACTTC. Its protein is CASSSSGTAQETQYF. The gene calls are TRBV7-9 and TRBJ2-5, with D unresolved. The V gene's germline CDR1 is SEHNR and CDR2 FQNEAQ (reference sequence). Between the trimmed V and J ends, which lost 4 bases and 2 bases, there was a span of 14 bases. The CDR3 consists of 15 residues.

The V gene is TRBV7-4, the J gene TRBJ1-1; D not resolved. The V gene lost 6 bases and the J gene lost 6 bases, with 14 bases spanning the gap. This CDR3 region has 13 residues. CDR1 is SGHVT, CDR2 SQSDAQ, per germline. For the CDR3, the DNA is TGTGCCAGCAGTTGTGAGGGTCTCTCTGAAGCTTTCTTT. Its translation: CASSCEGLSEAFF.

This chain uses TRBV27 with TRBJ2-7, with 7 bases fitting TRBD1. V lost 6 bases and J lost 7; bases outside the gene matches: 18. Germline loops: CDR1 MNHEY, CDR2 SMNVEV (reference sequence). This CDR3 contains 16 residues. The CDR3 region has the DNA TGTGCCAGCAGACCCCTCTCCGGGACAGACCCTAAAGAGCAGTACTTC. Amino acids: CASRPLSGTDPKEQYF.

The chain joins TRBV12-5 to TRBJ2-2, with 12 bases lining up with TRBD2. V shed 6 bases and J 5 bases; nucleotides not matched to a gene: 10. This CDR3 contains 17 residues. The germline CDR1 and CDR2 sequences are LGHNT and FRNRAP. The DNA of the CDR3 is TGTGCTAGTGGCCGGGACACGACTAGCGGGAGTACCGGGGAGCTGTTTTTT. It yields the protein CASGRDTTSGSTGELFF. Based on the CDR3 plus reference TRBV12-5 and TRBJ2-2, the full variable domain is DARVTQTPRHKVTEMGQEVTMRCQPILGHNTVFWYRQTMMQGLELLAYFRNRAPLDDSGMPKDRFSAEMPDATLATLKIQPSEPRDSAVYFCASGRDTTSGSTGELFFGEGSRLTVL.

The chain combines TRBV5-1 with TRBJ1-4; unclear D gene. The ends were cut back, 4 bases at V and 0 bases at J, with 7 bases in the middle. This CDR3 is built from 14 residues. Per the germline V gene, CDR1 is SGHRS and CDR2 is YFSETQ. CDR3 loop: CASSREATNEKLFF. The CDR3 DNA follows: TGCGCCAGCAGCCGGGAGGCAACTAATGAAAAACTGTTTTTT.

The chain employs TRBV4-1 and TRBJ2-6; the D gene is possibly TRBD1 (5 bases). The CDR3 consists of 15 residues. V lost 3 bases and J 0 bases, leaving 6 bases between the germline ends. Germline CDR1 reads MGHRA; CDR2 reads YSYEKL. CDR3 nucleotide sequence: TGCGCCAGCAGCCATAGGGGCTCTGGGGCCAACGTCCTGACTTTC. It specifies CASSHRGSGANVLTF.

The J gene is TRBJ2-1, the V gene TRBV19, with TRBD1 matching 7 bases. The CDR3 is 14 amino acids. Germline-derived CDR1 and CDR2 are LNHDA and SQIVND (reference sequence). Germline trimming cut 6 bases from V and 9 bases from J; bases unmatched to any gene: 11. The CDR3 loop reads CASRTAGSGGEQFF. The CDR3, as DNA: TGTGCCAGTAGGACGGCAGGGTCAGGGGGTGAGCAGTTCTTC.

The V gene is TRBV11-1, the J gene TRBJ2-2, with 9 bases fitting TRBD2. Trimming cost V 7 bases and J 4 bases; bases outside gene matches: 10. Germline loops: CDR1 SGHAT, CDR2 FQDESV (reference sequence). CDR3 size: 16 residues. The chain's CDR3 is CASTRTAGGVTGELFF. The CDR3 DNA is TGTGCCAGCACCCGAACAGCGGGAGGCGTCACCGGGGAGCTGTTTTTT.

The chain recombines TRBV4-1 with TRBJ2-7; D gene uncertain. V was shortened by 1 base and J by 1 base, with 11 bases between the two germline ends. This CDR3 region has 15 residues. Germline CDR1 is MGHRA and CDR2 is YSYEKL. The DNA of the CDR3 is TGCGCCAGCAGCCAAGTTCCAGGCGAATCCTACGAGCAGTACTTC. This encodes CASSQVPGESYEQYF.

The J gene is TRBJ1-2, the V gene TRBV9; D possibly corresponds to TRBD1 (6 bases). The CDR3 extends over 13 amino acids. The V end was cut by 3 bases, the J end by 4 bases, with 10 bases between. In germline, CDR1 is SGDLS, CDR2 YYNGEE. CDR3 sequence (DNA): TGTGCCAGCAGCGCCACAGGGAGCTATGGCTACACCTTC. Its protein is CASSATGSYGYTF.

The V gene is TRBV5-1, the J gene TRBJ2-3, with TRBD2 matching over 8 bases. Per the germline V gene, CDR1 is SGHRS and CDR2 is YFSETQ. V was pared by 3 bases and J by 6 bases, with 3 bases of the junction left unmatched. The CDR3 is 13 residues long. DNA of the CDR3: TGCGCCAGCAGCTCTTGGACTAGCGATACGCAGTATTTT. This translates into CASSSWTSDTQYF. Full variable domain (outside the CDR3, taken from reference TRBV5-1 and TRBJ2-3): KAGVTQTPRYLIKTRGQQVTLSCSPISGHRSVSWYQQTPGQGLQFLFEYFSETQRNKGNFPGRFSGRQFSNSRSEMNVSTLELGDSALYLCASSSWTSDTQYFGPGTRLTVL.

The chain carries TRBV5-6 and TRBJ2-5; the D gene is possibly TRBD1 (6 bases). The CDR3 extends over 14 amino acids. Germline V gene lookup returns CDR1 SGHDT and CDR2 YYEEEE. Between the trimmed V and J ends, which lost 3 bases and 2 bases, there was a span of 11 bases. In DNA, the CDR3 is TGTGCCAGCAGCTCCGGGACAACACAAGAGACCCAGTACTTC. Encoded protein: CASSSGTTQETQYF. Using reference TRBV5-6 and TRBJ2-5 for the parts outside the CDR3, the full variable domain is DAGVTQSPTHLIKTRGQQVTLRCSPKSGHDTVSWYQQALGQGPQFIFQYYEEEERQRGNFPDRFSGHQFPNYSSELNVNALLLGDSALYLCASSSGTTQETQYFGPGTRLLVL.

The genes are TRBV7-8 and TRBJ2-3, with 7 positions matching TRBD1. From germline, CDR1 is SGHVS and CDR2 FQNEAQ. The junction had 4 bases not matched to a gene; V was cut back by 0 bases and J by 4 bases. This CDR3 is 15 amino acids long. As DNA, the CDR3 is TGTGCCAGCAGCTTAGCGCGACAGGGTGCAGATACGCAGTATTTT. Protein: CASSLARQGADTQYF. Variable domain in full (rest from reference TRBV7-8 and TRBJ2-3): GAGVSQSPRYKVAKRGQDVALRCDPISGHVSLFWYQQALGQGPEFLTYFQNEAQLDKSGLPSDRFFAERPEGSVSTLKIQRTQQEDSAVYLCASSLARQGADTQYFGPGTRLTVL.

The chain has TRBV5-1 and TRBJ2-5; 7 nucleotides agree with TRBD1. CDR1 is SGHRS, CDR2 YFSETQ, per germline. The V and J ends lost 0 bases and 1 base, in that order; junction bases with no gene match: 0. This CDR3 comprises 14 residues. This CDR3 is CASSLGDSQETQYF. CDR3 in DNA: TGCGCCAGCAGCTTGGGGGACAGCCAAGAGACCCAGTACTTC.

DNA for the CDR3: TGTGCAAGTCGCTCAACTTACAGGGTCCCTGGCTACACCTTC. It codes for CASRSTYRVPGYTF. This chain uses TRBV12-2 with TRBJ1-2; TRBD1, the table's D call, lacks a check against the DNA. TRBV12-2 is marked as a pseudogene. This CDR3 is 14 amino acids long.

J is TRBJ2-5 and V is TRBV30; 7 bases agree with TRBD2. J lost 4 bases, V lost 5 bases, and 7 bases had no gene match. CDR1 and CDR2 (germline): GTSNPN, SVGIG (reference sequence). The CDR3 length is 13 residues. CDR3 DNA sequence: TGTGCCTGGTCCCTGGGAGGGCCAGAGACCCAGTACTTC. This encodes CAWSLGGPETQYF.

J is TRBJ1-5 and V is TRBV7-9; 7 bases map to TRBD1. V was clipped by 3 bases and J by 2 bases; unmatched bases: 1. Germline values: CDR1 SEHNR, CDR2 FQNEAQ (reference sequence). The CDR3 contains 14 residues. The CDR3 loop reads CASSFTGGNQPQHF. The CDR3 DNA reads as TGTGCCAGCAGCTTCACAGGGGGCAATCAGCCCCAGCATTTT.

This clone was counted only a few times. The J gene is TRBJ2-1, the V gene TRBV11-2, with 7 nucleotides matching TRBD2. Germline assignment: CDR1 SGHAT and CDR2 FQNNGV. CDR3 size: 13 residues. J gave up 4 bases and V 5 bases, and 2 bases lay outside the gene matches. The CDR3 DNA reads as TGTGCCAGCAGCCGGACTAGGTACAATGAGCAGTTCTTC. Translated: CASSRTRYNEQFF.

This CDR3 reads CASSQGQSYEQYF. In nucleotides, the CDR3 is TGTGCCAGCTCACAAGGACAGTCCTACGAGCAGTACTTC. The chain has TRBV18 and TRBJ2-7; possible D gene TRBD1, 6 bases. The CDR3 contains 13 residues. V lost 4 bases and J lost 1, with 8 bases in between. The germline V gene encodes CDR1 KGHSH and CDR2 LQKENI.

The CDR3 nucleotides read TGTGCCAGCATGGGGACAGGGAACTACGAGCAGTACTTC. It codes for CASMGTGNYEQYF. The V gene is TRBV28, the J gene TRBJ2-7, with 9 bases that match TRBD1. J was trimmed by 3 bases and V by 7 bases; bases with no gene match: 4. The CDR3 has 13 residues. Germline assignment: CDR1 MDHEN and CDR2 SYDVKM.

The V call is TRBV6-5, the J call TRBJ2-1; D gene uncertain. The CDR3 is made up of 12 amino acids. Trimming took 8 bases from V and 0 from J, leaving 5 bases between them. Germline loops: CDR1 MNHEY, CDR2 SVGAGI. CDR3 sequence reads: CASLSSYNEQFF. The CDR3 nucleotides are TGTGCCAGCCTAAGCTCCTACAATGAGCAGTTCTTC.

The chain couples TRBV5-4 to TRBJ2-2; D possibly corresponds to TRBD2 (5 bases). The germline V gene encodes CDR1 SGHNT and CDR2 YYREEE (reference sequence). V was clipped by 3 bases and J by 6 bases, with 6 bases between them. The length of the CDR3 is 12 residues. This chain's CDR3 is CASSSGAGELFF. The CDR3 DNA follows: TGTGCCAGCAGCTCCGGGGCCGGGGAGCTGTTTTTT.

The CDR3 loop reads CASSLNPSGPPETQYF. In DNA form, the CDR3 reads TGTGCCAGCAGCTTAAATCCCAGCGGGCCGCCCGAGACCCAGTACTTC. The chain combines TRBV7-6 with TRBJ2-5; tentatively, D is TRBD2 (6 bases). V lost 2 bases, J lost 5 bases, and 18 bases lay in between. Germline V CDR1 and CDR2: SGHVS, FNYEAQ. The CDR3 is 16 amino acids.

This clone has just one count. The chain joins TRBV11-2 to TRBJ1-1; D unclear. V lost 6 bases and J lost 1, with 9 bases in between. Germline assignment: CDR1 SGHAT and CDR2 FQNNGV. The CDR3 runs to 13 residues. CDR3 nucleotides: TGTGCCAGCAGACAAACCCCGAACACTGAAGCTTTCTTT. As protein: CASRQTPNTEAFF.